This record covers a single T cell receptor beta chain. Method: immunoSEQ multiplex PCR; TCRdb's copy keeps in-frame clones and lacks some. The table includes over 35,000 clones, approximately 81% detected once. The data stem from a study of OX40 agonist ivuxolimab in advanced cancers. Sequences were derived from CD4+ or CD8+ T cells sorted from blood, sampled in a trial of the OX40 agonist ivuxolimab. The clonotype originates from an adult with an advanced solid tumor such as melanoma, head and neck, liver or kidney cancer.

CDR3 in DNA: TGTGCCGGCGAGCGAGGGGGAGGTGGGGCCAACGTCCTGACTTTC. Translated: CAGERGGGGANVLTF. V usage is TRBV2 and J usage is TRBJ2-6; D possibly matches TRBD1 or TRBD2 (6 bases each). Germline CDR1 SNHLY, CDR2 FYNNEI. Trimming removed 11 bases from V and 3 bases from J, with 17 bases in between. CDR3 length: 15 amino acids.